Included here is one T cell receptor (beta chain) sequence, with context. Its antigen is still unknown. Chemo-refractory metastatic non-small-cell lung cancer patients were treated with focal radiation plus CTLA-4 blockade with ipilimumab. TCRdb's table, derived via immunoSEQ multiplex PCR, lists solely in-frame clones and lacks some. The data contain some 77,000 clones, approximately 83% of them seen just once; the ten biggest clones take up 2% to 2.5%. This entry belongs to a study of radiotherapy plus CTLA-4 blockade in lung cancer. Study overall: Objective responses arose in approximately 20% of patients, and around 32% experienced disease control. Study-wide results and caveats: After treatment with radiotherapy plus ipilimumab, TCR clones that came from the tumor expanded in blood. Early blood T cell clone changes and increased post-radiation serum interferon-beta were reportedly the strongest response predictors.

With 6 bases removed from V and 3 bases from J, the gap between germline ends came to 15 bases. The CDR3 has 14 residues. Germline CDR1 and CDR2: MNHNY and SVGAGI (reference sequence). The V gene is TRBV6-6, the J gene TRBJ2-7; D might be TRBD1 (5 bases). Specimen: peripheral blood, collected from a patient treated with radiotherapy plus ipilimumab. The TCR comes from a human donor with non-small cell lung cancer who had a partial response to radiotherapy plus ipilimumab. DNA of the CDR3: TGTGCCAGCAGCTCGCCCCGGACATACTACGAGCAGTACTTC. Residues: CASSSPRTYYEQYF.